Below are 5 T cell receptor beta chains sequenced from a single sample in a study of T cells expressing NK-cell markers. Each CDR3 protein gets one entry in TCRdb, which reprocessed the 5' RACE reads and gives no DNA. The sample's table shows roughly 380,000 distinct CDR3 sequences. The sequencing sample was made of blood T cells: a sorted CD56 or NKG2C T cell subset, CD4+ or CD8+ T cells, or bulk PBMC T cells (not recorded which). The receptors were gathered from a man aged 18 to 69 in good health.

The V call is TRBV6-5, the J call TRBJ2-7; TCRdb picks TRBD1, but there is no DNA to check that call. This CDR3 has 17 residues. Germline-derived CDR1 and CDR2 are MNHEY and SVGAGI. The CDR3 region is CASSYSRSRGLSYEQYF.

The chain recombines TRBV11-2 with TRBJ1-1. Germline V lookup: CDR1 SGHAT, CDR2 FQNNGV. The CDR3 is 14 residues long. The CDR3 is CASSLSRASPEAFF.

V usage is TRBV12-3 or TRBV12-4 and J usage is TRBJ2-2; TCRdb's D call of TRBD1 is untestable without DNA. The CDR3 contains 16 residues. The CDR3 sequence: CASSPIVAAGTGELFF.

V and J are TRBV28 and TRBJ1-2; as DNA is missing, the TRBD1 call by TCRdb cannot be tested. The CDR3 is 15 amino acids. Germline-derived CDR1 and CDR2 are MDHEN and SYDVKM. This CDR3 is CASRTDREPNYGYTF.

The rearrangement uses TRBV2 and TRBJ2-7. CDR3 length: 15 residues. CDR1 is SNHLY, CDR2 FYNNEI, per germline. The CDR3 loop reads CASIATWTDSYEQYF.